What follows are 18 T cell receptor beta chains derived from one specimen sequenced in a study of immune cell composition in non-small cell lung cancer. TCRdb keeps only in-frame clones here, not all; method: immunoSEQ multiplex PCR. The table has roughly 3,200 clones, more than 60% seen once; the top ten hold approximately 40%. The sample comprised lung tumor tissue. These receptors were collected from a human donor with non-small cell lung cancer.

This chain connects TRBV7-9 to TRBJ2-5; maybe TRBD1 (6 bases). Germline lookup yields CDR1 SEHNR and CDR2 FQNEAQ (reference sequence). CDR3 size: 13 residues. Trimming took off 3 bases at V and 4 bases at J, with 9 bases between the two ends. CDR3 DNA sequence: TGTGCCAGCAGCTTCCGGGACATAGAGACCCAGTACTTC. Translation: CASSFRDIETQYF.

In this sample, this clone turned up once. The chain combines TRBV5-5 with TRBJ1-2; D ambiguous. V dropped 5 bases and J dropped 0 bases, with 11 bases sitting between them. The germline V gene has CDR1 SGHKS and CDR2 YYEKEE (reference sequence). This CDR3 is built from 14 residues. CDR3 DNA: TGTGCCAGCAGTAAACAAGGAGCTAACTATGGCTACACCTTC. Translating it yields CASSKQGANYGYTF.

In this sample, this clone turned up once. This rearrangement joins TRBV7-3 to TRBJ2-1, with 9 bases that match TRBD1. This CDR3 is built from 13 residues. Trimming removed 2 bases from V and 8 bases from J; junction bases left unmatched: 1. Germline V CDR1 and CDR2: SGHTA, FQGTGA. The DNA for the CDR3 is TGTGCCAGCAGCTTAGACAGGGGGGATGAGCAGTTCTTC. It encodes CASSLDRGDEQFF.

The CDR3 sequence is CASSRGGSSGNTIYF. The CDR3 DNA reads as TGTGCCAGCAGCCGAGGGGGAAGCTCTGGAAACACCATATATTTT. V usage is TRBV27 and J usage is TRBJ1-3, with D perhaps TRBD1 (6 bases). The CDR3 covers 15 residues. CDR1 and CDR2 from the germline V gene are MNHEY and SMNVEV (reference sequence). Trimming stripped 6 bases from V and 0 bases from J, with 12 bases between.

This clone turned up a few times. The CDR3 DNA reads TGCGCCAGCAGCGGGGGACAGGCCCAAGAGACCCAGTACTTC. It codes for CASSGGQAQETQYF. The genes are TRBV5-1 and TRBJ2-5; 8 bases map to TRBD1. In germline, CDR1 is SGHRS, CDR2 YFSETQ. Unmatched junction bases numbered 3, after V lost 4 bases and J lost 1 base. The CDR3 has 14 amino acids.

The CDR3 loop reads CASSYSARATNEKLFF. In DNA form, the CDR3 reads TGTGCCAGCAGTTACTCGGCCAGGGCAACTAATGAAAAACTGTTTTTT. The chain recombines TRBV6-5 with TRBJ1-4; D is possibly TRBD1 (5 bases). CDR1 and CDR2 (germline): MNHEY, SVGAGI. The V end was cut by 0 bases, the J end by 0 bases, with 8 bases between. The CDR3 length is 16 residues.

The rearrangement joins TRBV15 to TRBJ1-2, with 7 nucleotides matching TRBD1. V lost 1 base, J lost 7 bases, and 3 bases stayed unmatched. This CDR3 is 13 amino acids long. Germline V gene data show CDR1 as LNHNV and CDR2 as YYDKDF (reference sequence). CDR3 sequence: CATSRAAGGGYTF. CDR3 in DNA: TGTGCCACCAGCAGAGCGGCAGGGGGTGGCTACACCTTC.

The rearrangement uses TRBV7-9 and TRBJ1-1; D perhaps matches TRBD1 (6 bases). This CDR3 is 13 amino acids long. Germline assignment: CDR1 SEHNR and CDR2 FQNEAQ (reference sequence). Deletions cut 5 bases from V and 4 bases from J, with 11 bases between. CDR3 region: CASSRIGGTEAFF. In DNA, the CDR3 is TGTGCCAGCAGCCGAATAGGGGGCACTGAAGCTTTCTTT.

The chain links TRBV6-9 to TRBJ1-4, with 9 bases matching TRBD1. This CDR3 has 14 residues. V lost 3 bases to trimming and J lost 7 bases; unmatched junction nucleotides: 3. Germline V gene lookup returns CDR1 MNHGY and CDR2 SVAAGI. This CDR3 is CASSYGTGSEKLFF. As DNA, the CDR3 is TGTGCCAGCAGTTACGGGACAGGGAGTGAAAAACTGTTTTTT.

The V and J genes are TRBV18 and TRBJ2-3; weak D call: TRBD2 (5 bases). CDR3 length equals 14 residues. Deletions cut 3 bases from V and 4 bases from J, with 11 bases between. Germline-derived CDR1 and CDR2 are KGHSH and LQKENI. The CDR3 spells CASSPRANADTQYF. The CDR3 DNA is TGTGCCAGCTCACCGAGGGCAAACGCAGATACGCAGTATTTT. The variable domain in full, completed from reference TRBV18 and TRBJ2-3, reads NAGVMQNPRHLVRRRGQEARLRCSPMKGHSHVYWYRQLPEEGLKFMVYLQKENIIDESGMPKERFSAEFPKEGPSILRIQQVVRGDSAAYFCASSPRANADTQYFGPGTRLTVL.

The J gene is TRBJ2-2, the V gene TRBV5-1; 9 nucleotides line up with TRBD1. CDR3 length: 14 amino acids. Germline CDR1 and CDR2: SGHRS and YFSETQ. J lost 5 bases, V lost 4 bases, and 3 bases had no gene match. For the CDR3, the DNA is TGCGCCAGCAGCCCAGGACAGGGGACCGGGGAGCTGTTTTTT. Its translation is CASSPGQGTGELFF.

The rearrangement links TRBV2 to TRBJ2-7, with D possibly TRBD2 on 5 matching bases. The CDR3 consists of 14 residues. In germline, CDR1 is SNHLY, CDR2 FYNNEI. V dropped 6 bases and J dropped 4 bases, with 16 bases sitting between them. The CDR3 nucleotides read TGTGCCAGCAGGGAACGAGAGGGCCTTTACGAGCAGTACTTC. Translated, it gives CASREREGLYEQYF.

The table lists this clone with a few counts. This chain joins TRBV2 and TRBJ1-2; perhaps TRBD1 as D (5 bases). The CDR3 has 10 amino acids. Between the trimmed V and J ends, which lost 6 bases and 12 bases, there was a span of 11 bases. Germline V gives CDR1 SNHLY, CDR2 FYNNEI. The CDR3 loop reads CASRVRTNTF. The DNA of the CDR3 is TGTGCCAGCAGAGTCAGGACAAACACCTTC.

V and J are TRBV19 and TRBJ1-5; TRBD1 matches 9 bases. Germline assignment: CDR1 LNHDA and CDR2 SQIVND (reference sequence). The CDR3 has 16 residues. Germline trimming cut 7 bases from V and 4 bases from J; bases unmatched to any gene: 11. This CDR3 is CASTGGQGRVNQPQHF. The CDR3, as DNA: TGTGCCAGTACCGGGGGACAGGGCCGGGTGAATCAGCCCCAGCATTTT.

The chain carries TRBV6-1 and TRBJ1-6; D possibly corresponds to TRBD1 (6 bases). Germline-derived CDR1 and CDR2 are MNHNS and SASEGT. The CDR3 is 13 amino acids. The V and J ends lost 1 base and 14 bases respectively, with 12 bases between them. The DNA for the CDR3 is TGTGCCAGCAGTGAAGAAGGGGACACCGCCCTCCACTTT. Translation gives CASSEEGDTALHF.

The CDR3 DNA is TGTGCCAGCAGCCCCCGGGGCCAAGAGACCCAGTACTTC. Translation gives CASSPRGQETQYF. The chain recombines TRBV2 with TRBJ2-5; TRBD2 is a possible D gene (5 bases). Germline V gene lookup returns CDR1 SNHLY and CDR2 FYNNEI. The CDR3 length is 13 residues. Deletions cut 6 bases from V and 1 base from J, with 9 bases between.

The rearrangement uses TRBV7-8 and TRBJ1-1; 10 nucleotides match TRBD1. J was trimmed by 4 bases and V by 1 base; bases with no gene match: 3. CDR1 is SGHVS, CDR2 FQNEAQ, per germline. The CDR3 runs to 15 residues. The CDR3 sequence is CASSLGQGAPTEAFF. The CDR3 coding sequence is TGTGCCAGCAGCTTAGGACAGGGGGCTCCCACTGAAGCTTTCTTT.

This chain links TRBV5-1 with TRBJ2-3; D is ambiguous. Germline lookup yields CDR1 SGHRS and CDR2 YFSETQ. Trimming removed 2 bases from V and 1 base from J, with 8 bases in between. The CDR3 totals 14 residues. Here the CDR3 reads CASSLMLGTDTQYF. DNA of the CDR3: TGCGCCAGCAGCTTAATGTTAGGCACAGATACGCAGTATTTT.